The rows below give T cell receptor beta chains drawn from one sample of a study of blood T cell repertoires in COVID-19. Profiled with immunoSEQ multiplex PCR; TCRdb holds only in-frame clones, not every one. In the table there are 210,000 or so clones, roughly 85% of which are singletons. The specimen was peripheral blood. Receptor source: a woman aged 18-29 years who had recovered from COVID-19. Each CDR3 is given with its conserved first and last residue. The order of the fields is clone size, D gene, J gene, V gene, CDR3 protein, CDR3 DNA. A D gene is named only where the DNA matches it firmly. A row's size may be missing; if present it is once, few, many or a size class.

>few|TRBD1|TRBJ2-7|TRBV6-1
CASSEDRGYYEQYF
TGTGCCAGCAGTGAGGACAGGGGATACTACGAGCAGTACTTC
>NA|NA|TRBJ2-5|TRBV19
CASSIDGLAETQYF
TGTGCCAGTAGTATCGACGGACTTGCAGAGACCCAGTACTTC
>NA|NA|TRBJ1-1|TRBV3-1/TRBV3-2
CASSQRGTEAFF
TGTGCCAGCAGCCAACGGGGCACTGAAGCTTTCTTT
>NA|TRBD2|TRBJ2-5|TRBV5-1
CASSSGLAGVGETQYF
TGCGCCAGCAGCTCGGGACTAGCGGGAGTGGGAGAGACCCAGTACTTC
>NA|TRBD1|TRBJ1-2|TRBV19
CASSIPLSIGTGYGYTF
TGTGCCAGTAGTATCCCGTTAAGTATAGGGACAGGCTATGGCTACACCTTC
>NA|TRBD2|TRBJ2-1|TRBV30
CAWRKGGGLAGADEQFF
TGTGCCTGGAGAAAAGGGGGCGGACTAGCGGGAGCGGATGAGCAGTTCTTC
>NA|NA|TRBJ2-5|TRBV11-2
CASSSRVIGETQYF
TGTGCCAGCAGCTCCAGGGTGATTGGGGAGACCCAGTACTTC
>NA|TRBD2|TRBJ2-1|TRBV4-2
CASSQGTSGINEQFF
TGTGCCAGCAGCCAAGGGACTAGCGGGATAAATGAGCAGTTCTTC
>once|TRBD1|TRBJ2-1|TRBV6-5
CATAGQGGYNEQFF
TGTGCCACTGCAGGACAGGGGGGATACAATGAGCAGTTCTTC
>NA|TRBD1|TRBJ2-7|TRBV5-4
CASSKTGTGKDYEQYF
TGTGCCAGCAGCAAGACCGGGACAGGAAAAGACTACGAGCAGTACTTC
>NA|TRBD2|TRBJ2-3|TRBV4-1
CASSQDRTLAGGDTQYF
TGCGCCAGCAGCCAAGATCGGACACTAGCGGGAGGAGATACGCAGTATTTT
>NA|NA|TRBJ1-4|TRBV7-2
CASSGWDTGNEKLFF
TGTGCCAGCAGCGGATGGGACACGGGAAATGAAAAACTGTTTTTT
>once|TRBD2|TRBJ2-3|TRBV7-9
CASSSAGLAGEMSTDTQYF
TGTGCCAGCAGCTCGGCGGGACTAGCGGGAGAAATGAGCACAGATACGCAGTATTTT
>few|NA|TRBJ1-1|TRBV28
CASSPTGRAEAFF
TGTGCCAGCAGCCCCACAGGGAGAGCTGAAGCTTTCTTT
>NA|NA|TRBJ1-5|TRBV6-2/TRBV6-3
CASSLPTGSQPQHF
TGTGCCAGCAGCCTACCGACAGGAAGCCAGCCCCAGCATTTT
>many|NA|TRBJ2-7|TRBV7-7
CASSLGLGPSYEQYF
TGTGCCAGCAGCTTAGGACTGGGTCCGTCCTACGAGCAGTACTTC
>NA|NA|TRBJ2-1|TRBV6-2/TRBV6-3
CASSLEASSYNEQFF
TGTGCCAGCAGTCTTGAGGCCAGCTCCTACAATGAGCAGTTCTTC
>NA|NA|TRBJ1-1|TRBV7-9
CASSLVGGFEAFF
TGTGCCAGCAGCTTAGTCGGGGGATTTGAAGCTTTCTTT
>NA|TRBD1|TRBJ2-1|TRBV19
CASKTGTGTYNEQFF
TGTGCCAGTAAGACCGGGACAGGGACATACAATGAGCAGTTCTTC
>NA|TRBD1|TRBJ2-1|TRBV6-4
CASSDSTGGENEQFF
TGTGCCAGCAGTGACTCTACAGGGGGTGAAAATGAGCAGTTCTTC
>NA|TRBD2|TRBJ2-7|TRBV2
CASSEIVASGYYEQYF
TGTGCCAGCAGTGAAATTGTGGCTAGCGGCTACTACGAGCAGTACTTC
>NA|NA|TRBJ1-4|TRBV4-3
CASSQDLKGLNEKLFF
TGCGCCAGCAGCCAAGATCTAAAGGGGCTTAATGAAAAACTGTTTTTT
>NA|NA|TRBJ1-1|TRBV6-4
CASSAAGQGNTEAFF
TGTGCCAGCAGTGCCGCCGGGCAGGGGAACACTGAAGCTTTCTTT
>NA|NA|TRBJ1-2|TRBV7-9
CASSLQAGGGYTF
TGTGCCAGCAGCCTCCAGGCCGGGGGTGGCTACACCTTC
>NA|NA|TRBJ2-3|TRBV11-3
CASSPQGPDTQYF
TGTGCCAGCAGCCCCCAGGGCCCAGATACGCAGTATTTT